The entry below gives a single T cell receptor (beta chain) sequence along with its context. TCRdb's copy holds only in-frame clones and misses some; the assay was immunoSEQ multiplex PCR. Among 40,000 to 50,000 clones listed, 78% were seen once. CDR1 WSHSY and CDR2 SAAADI come from the germline V gene. CDR3 size: 14 residues. Trimming left V 8 bases short and J 0 bases short, with 11 bases between. These data come from a study of memory CD4+ T cells and cytomegalovirus serostatus. Single viable CD3+CD4+CD8-CD45RO+ cells were sorted as the memory CD4+ T cells. The V call is TRBV10-2, the J call TRBJ1-5, with a weak D call TRBD1 (5 bases). The sequenced sample was memory CD4+ T cells from blood. The sequence was obtained from an adult in good health and CMV-seronegative. CDR3 sequence: CASSGIYSNQPQHF. The CDR3 nucleotides are TGCGCCAGCTCAGGGATTTATAGCAATCAGCCCCAGCATTTT.